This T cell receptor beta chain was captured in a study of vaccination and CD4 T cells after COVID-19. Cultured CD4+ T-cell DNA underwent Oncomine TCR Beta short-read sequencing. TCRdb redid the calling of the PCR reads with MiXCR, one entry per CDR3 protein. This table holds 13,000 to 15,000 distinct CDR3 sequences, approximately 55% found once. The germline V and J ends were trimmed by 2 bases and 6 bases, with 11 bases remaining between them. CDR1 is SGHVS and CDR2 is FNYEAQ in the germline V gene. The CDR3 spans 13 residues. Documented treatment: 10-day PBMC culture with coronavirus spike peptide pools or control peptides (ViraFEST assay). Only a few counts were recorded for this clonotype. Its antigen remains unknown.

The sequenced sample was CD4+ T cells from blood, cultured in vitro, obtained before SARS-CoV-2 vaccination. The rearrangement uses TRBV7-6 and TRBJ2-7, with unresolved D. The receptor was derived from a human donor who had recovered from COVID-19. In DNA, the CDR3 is TGTGCCAGCAGCTTATATACTGGGGTCGAGCAGTACTTC. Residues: CASSLYTGVEQYF.